The subject of this entry is one T cell receptor beta chain. What it recognizes is unknown. This specimen belongs to a study of blood T cells in healthy people across ages. Study at large: About one barcoded beta molecule per two T cells was the capture yield of template switching.

Combining a sample-barcoded 5' primer with a J-beta primer mix, a second PCR ran for roughly 7 to 12 cycles. MiXCR was run by TCRdb on the 5' RACE reads, yielding one entry per CDR3 protein. The sample has 1.5 million to 1.9 million distinct CDR3 sequences; roughly two fifths are singletons. Germline-derived CDR1 and CDR2 are MGHDK and SYGVNS. CDR3 length: 17 amino acids. Trimming removed 4 bases from V and 1 base from J, with 16 bases in between. General study findings and limits: Older age went with lower TCR beta diversity per million T cells, in a roughly linear way. Both higher diversity and more naive CD4+ cells marked long-lived donors when set against aged donors. Unsorted PBMCs prevented conclusive naive versus antigen-experienced comparison.

Sample: blood. This receptor was identified in a woman under 30 in good health. The rearrangement joins TRBV25-1 to TRBJ2-2; D is perhaps TRBD1 (6 bases). The CDR3: CASSGDPGQKNTGELFF. In DNA form, the CDR3 reads TGTGCCAGCAGTGGGGACCCTGGACAGAAGAACACCGGGGAGCTGTTTTTT.